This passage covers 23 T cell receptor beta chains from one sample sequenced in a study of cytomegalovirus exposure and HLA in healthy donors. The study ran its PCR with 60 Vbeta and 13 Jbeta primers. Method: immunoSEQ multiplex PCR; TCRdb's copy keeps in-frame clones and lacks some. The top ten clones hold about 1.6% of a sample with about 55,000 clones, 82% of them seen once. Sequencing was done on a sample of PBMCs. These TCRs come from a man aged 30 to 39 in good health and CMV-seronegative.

DNA for the CDR3: TGTGCCAGCAGTGACAGATACAATGAGCAGTTCTTC. Its translation is CASSDRYNEQFF. The genes are TRBV7-2 and TRBJ2-1; perhaps TRBD1 as D (5 bases). Trimming stripped 6 bases from V and 4 bases from J, with 7 bases between. Germline CDR1 and CDR2: SGHTA and FQGNSA. The CDR3 length is 12 residues.

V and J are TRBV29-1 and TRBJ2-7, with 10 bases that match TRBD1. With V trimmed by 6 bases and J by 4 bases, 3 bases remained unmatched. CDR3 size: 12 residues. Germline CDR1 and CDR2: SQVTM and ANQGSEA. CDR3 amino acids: CSVGDRGYEQYF. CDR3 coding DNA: TGCAGCGTAGGGGACAGGGGATACGAGCAGTACTTC.

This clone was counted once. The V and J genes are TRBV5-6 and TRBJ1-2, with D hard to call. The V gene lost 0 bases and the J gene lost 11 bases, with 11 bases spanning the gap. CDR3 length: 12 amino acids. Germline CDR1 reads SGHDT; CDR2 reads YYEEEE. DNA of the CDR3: TGTGCCAGCAGCTTGGCGTCGGTACTTTACACCTTC. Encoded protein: CASSLASVLYTF.

CDR3 coding DNA: TGTGCCAGCAGCCAAGGGAGTACTCCCCCCTCCTACGAGCAGTACTTC. This translates into CASSQGSTPPSYEQYF. The gene calls are TRBV4-2 and TRBJ2-7; no clear D gene. The germline V gene has CDR1 LGHNA and CDR2 YNFKEQ. The CDR3 sequence is 16 residues long. V was pared by 1 base and J by 0 bases, with 13 bases between.

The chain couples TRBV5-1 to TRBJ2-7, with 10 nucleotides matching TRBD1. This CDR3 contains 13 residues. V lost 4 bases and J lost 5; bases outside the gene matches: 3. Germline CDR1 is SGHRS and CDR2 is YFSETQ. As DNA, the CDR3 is TGCGCCAGCAGCCCGGGACAGGGGAACGAGCAGTACTTC. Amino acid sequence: CASSPGQGNEQYF.

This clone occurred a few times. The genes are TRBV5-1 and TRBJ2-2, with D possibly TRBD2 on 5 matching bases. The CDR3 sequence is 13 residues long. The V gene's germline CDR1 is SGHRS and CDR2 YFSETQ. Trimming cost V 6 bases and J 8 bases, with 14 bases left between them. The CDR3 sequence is CASTFTGGGELFF. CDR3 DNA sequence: TGCGCCAGCACATTCACCGGCGGGGGGGAGCTGTTTTTT.

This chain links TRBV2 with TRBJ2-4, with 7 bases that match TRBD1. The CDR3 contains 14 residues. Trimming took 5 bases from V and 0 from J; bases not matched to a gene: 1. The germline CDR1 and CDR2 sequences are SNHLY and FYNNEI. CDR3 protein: CASSWDRAKNIQYF. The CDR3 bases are TGTGCCAGCAGTTGGGACAGAGCCAAAAACATTCAGTACTTC.

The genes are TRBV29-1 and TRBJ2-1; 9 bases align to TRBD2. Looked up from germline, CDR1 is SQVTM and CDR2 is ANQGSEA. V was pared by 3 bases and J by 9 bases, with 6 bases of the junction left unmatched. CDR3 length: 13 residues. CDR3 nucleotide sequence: TGCAGCGTTGAGTACGAAGCGGGAGGTGAGCAGTTCTTC. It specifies CSVEYEAGGEQFF.

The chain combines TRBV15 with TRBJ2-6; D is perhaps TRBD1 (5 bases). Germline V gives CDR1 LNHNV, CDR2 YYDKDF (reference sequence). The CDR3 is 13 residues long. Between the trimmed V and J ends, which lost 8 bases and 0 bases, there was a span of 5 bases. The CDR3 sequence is CATGASGANVLTF. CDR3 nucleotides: TGTGCCACCGGGGCCTCTGGGGCCAACGTCCTGACTTTC.

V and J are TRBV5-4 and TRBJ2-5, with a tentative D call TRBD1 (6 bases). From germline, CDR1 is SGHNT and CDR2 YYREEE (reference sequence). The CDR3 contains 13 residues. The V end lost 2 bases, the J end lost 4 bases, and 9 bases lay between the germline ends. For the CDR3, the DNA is TGTGCCAGCAGCTTCTCAGGGGTAGAGACCCAGTACTTC. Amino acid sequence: CASSFSGVETQYF.

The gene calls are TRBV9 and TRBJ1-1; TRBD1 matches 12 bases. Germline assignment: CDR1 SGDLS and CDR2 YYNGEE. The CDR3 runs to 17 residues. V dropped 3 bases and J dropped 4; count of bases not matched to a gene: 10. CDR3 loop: CASSAVPGQGASTEAFF. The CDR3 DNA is TGTGCCAGCAGCGCCGTCCCGGGACAGGGGGCGAGCACTGAAGCTTTCTTT. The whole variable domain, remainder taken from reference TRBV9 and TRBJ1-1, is DSGVTQTPKHLITATGQRVTLRCSPRSGDLSVYWYQQSLDQGLQFLIQYYNGEERAKGNILERFSAQQFPDLHSELNLSSLELGDSALYFCASSAVPGQGASTEAFFGQGTRLTVV.

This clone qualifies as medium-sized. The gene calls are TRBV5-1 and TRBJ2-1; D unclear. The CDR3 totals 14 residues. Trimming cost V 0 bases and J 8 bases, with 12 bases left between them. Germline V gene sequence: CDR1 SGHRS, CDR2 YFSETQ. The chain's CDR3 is CASSLETGGDEQFF. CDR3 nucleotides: TGCGCCAGCAGCTTGGAGACCGGCGGCGATGAGCAGTTCTTC.

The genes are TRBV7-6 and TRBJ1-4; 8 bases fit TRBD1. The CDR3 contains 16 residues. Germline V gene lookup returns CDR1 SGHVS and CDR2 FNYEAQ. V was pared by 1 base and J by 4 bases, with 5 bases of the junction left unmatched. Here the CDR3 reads CASSLGQGTNNEKLFF. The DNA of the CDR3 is TGTGCCAGCAGCTTAGGACAGGGGACCAATAATGAAAAACTGTTTTTT.

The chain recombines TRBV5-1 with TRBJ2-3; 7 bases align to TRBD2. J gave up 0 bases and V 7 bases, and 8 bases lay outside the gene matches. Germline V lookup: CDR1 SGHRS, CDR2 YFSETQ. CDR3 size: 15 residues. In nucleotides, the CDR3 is TGCGCCAGCTCTCGCAGCGGGGAGAGCACAGATACGCAGTATTTT. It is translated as CASSRSGESTDTQYF.

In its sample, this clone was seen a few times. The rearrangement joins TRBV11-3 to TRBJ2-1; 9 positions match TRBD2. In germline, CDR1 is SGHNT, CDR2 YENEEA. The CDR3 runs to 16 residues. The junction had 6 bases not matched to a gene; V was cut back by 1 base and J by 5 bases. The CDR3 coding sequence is TGTGCCAGCAGCTTAGGTGCGGGAGGGCCCCACAATGAGCAGTTCTTC. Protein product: CASSLGAGGPHNEQFF.

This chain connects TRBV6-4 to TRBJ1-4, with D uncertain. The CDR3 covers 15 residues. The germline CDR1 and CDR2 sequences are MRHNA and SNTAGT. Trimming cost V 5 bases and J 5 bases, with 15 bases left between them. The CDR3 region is CASSRDRAANEKLFF. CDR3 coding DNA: TGTGCCAGCAGTCGGGATCGAGCCGCGAATGAAAAACTGTTTTTT.

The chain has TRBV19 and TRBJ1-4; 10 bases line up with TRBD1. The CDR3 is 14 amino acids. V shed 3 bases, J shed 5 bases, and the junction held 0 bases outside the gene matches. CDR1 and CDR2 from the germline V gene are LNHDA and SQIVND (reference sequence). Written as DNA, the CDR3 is TGTGCCAGTAGTATGGACAGGGGGAATGAAAAACTGTTTTTT. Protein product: CASSMDRGNEKLFF.

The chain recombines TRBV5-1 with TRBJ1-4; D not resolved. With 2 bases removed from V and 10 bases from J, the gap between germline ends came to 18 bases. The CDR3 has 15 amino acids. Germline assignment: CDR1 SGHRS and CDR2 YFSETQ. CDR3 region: CASSFGRRTAGKLFF. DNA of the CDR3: TGCGCCAGCAGCTTCGGGAGGAGGACGGCTGGAAAACTGTTTTTT.

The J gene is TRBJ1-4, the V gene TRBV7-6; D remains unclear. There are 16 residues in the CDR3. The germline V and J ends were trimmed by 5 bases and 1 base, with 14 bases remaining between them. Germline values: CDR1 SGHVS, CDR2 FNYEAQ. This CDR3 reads CASSPQPGLTNEKLFF. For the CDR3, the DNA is TGTGCCAGCAGCCCCCAACCCGGTCTAACTAATGAAAAACTGTTTTTT.

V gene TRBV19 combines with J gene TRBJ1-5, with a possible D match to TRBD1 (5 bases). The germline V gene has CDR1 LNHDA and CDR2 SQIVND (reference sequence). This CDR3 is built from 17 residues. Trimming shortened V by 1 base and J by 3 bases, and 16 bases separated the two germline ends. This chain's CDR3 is CASSIARGGLNNQPQHF. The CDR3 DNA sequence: TGTGCCAGTAGTATAGCTCGGGGGGGACTTAACAATCAGCCCCAGCATTTT.

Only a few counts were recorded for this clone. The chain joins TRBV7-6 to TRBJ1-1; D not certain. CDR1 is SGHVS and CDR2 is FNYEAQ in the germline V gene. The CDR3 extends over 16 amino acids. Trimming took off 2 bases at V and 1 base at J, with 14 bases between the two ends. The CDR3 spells CASSLPDSSANTEAFF. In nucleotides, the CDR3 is TGTGCCAGCAGCTTACCGGACTCCTCGGCGAACACTGAAGCTTTCTTT. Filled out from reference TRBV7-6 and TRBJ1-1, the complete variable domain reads GAGVSQSPRYKVTKRGQDVALRCDPISGHVSLYWYRQALGQGPEFLTYFNYEAQQDKSGLPNDRFSAERPEGSISTLTIQRTEQRDSAMYRCASSLPDSSANTEAFFGQGTRLTVV.

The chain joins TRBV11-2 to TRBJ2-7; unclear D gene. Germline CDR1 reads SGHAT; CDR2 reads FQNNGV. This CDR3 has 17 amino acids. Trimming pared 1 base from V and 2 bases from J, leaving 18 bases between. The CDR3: CASSLGAWSSLAYEQYF. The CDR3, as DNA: TGTGCCAGCAGCTTAGGGGCTTGGTCCTCCCTCGCCTACGAGCAGTACTTC.

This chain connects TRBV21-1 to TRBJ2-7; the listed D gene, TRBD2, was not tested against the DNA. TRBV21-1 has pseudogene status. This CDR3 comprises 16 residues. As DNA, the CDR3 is TGTGCCAGCAGCCCCCCCCCGCGGGGCCAGGGTCACGAGCAGTACTTC. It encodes CASSPPPRGQGHEQYF.